One T cell receptor beta chain is described in this entry. The source of the sample is a study of CD8+CD57+ T cells in acquired aplastic anemia. The CDR3 has 18 amino acids. The V gene's germline CDR1 is LGHNA and CDR2 YSLEER. For CDR3 and TCR beta VDJ profiling, genomic DNA was the template used. MiXCR was run by TCRdb on the reads, yielding one entry per CDR3 protein. The sample includes 270,000 or so distinct CDR3 sequences, 70% to 85% seen only once; the top ten take less than 50%. All patients picked for sequencing had shown, by flow cytometry, an expansion of CD8+CD57+ cells. The V and J genes are TRBV4-3 and TRBJ2-7; TRBD2 matches 8 bases. This TCR was sampled from a human donor with aplastic anemia. The specimen sequenced was sorted CD4+, CD8+, or CD8+CD57+ T cells (not recorded which) from PBMCs. Written as DNA, the CDR3 is TGCGCCGGCAGCCAAGAACCGTCTAGCGGGCGACCCTCCTACGAGCAGTACGTC. It yields the protein CAGSQEPSSGRPSYEQYV.